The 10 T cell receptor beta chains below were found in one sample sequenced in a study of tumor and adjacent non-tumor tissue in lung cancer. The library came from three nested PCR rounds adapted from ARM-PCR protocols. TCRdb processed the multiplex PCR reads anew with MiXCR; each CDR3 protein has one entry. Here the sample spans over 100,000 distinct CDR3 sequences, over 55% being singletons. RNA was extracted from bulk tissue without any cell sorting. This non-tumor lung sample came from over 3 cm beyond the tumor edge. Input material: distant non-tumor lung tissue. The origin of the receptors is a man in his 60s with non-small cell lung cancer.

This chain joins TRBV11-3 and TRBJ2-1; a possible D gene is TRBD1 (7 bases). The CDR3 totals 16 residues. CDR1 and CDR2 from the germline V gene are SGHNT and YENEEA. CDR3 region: CNSSPQGGQVYNEQFF. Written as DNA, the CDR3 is TGTAACAGCAGCCCCCAGGGGGGCCAAGTCTACAATGAGCAGTTCTTC.

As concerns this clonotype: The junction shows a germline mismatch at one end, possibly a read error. The CDR3 region is CASSPDRVGYIF. In DNA form, the CDR3 reads TGTGCCAGCAGTCCCGACAGGGTTGGCTACATCTTC. The chain combines TRBV12-3 or TRBV12-4 with TRBJ1-2, with 7 bases aligning to TRBD1. CDR3 length: 12 amino acids.

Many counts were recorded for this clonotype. The DNA for the CDR3 is TGCAGTGCTAGAGATGCTCGGACAGTCTACGAGCAGTACTTC. Translation gives CSARDARTVYEQYF. The chain uses TRBV20-1 and TRBJ2-7, with a tentative D call TRBD1 (6 bases). The CDR3 consists of 14 residues. Trimming stripped 0 bases from V and 3 bases from J, with 12 bases between. CDR1 DFQATT and CDR2 SNEGSKA come from the germline V gene (reference sequence).

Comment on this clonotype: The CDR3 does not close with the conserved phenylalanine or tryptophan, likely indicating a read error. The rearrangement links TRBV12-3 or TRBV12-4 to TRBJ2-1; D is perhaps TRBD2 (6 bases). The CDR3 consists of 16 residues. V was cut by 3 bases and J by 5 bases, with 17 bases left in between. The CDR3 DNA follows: TGTGCCAGCAGTTTGGGGTGGGGGGTGTGGGACAATGAGCAGTTCCTC. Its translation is CASSLGWGVWDNEQFL.

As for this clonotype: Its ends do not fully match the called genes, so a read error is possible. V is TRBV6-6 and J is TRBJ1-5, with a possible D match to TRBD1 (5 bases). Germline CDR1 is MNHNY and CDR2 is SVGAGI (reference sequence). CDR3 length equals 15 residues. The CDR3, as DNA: TGTACCAGCAGTAACCTTGGGGGTAGCAATCAGCCTCAGCATTTT. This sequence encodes CTSSNLGGSNQPQHF.

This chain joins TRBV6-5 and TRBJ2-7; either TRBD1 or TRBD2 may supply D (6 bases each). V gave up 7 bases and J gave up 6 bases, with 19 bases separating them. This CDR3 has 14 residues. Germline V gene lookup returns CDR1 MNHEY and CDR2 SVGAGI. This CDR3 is CASTWGTGRSEQYF. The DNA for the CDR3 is TGTGCCAGCACTTGGGGAACAGGGAGGAGCGAGCAGTACTTC.

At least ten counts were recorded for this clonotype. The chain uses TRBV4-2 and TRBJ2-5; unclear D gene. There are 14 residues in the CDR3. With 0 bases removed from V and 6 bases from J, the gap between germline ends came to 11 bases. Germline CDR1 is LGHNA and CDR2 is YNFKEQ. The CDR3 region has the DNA TGTGCCAGCAGCCAAGAGGGCTATGAGAAGACCCAGTACTTC. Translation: CASSQEGYEKTQYF.

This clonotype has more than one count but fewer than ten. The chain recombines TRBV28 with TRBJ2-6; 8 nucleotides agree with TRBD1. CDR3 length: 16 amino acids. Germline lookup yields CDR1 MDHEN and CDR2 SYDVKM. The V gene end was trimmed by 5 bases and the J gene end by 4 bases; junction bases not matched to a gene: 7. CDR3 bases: TGTGCCAGCAGTCCCTGGACAGGGTTAGGGGCCAACGTCCTGACTTTC. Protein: CASSPWTGLGANVLTF. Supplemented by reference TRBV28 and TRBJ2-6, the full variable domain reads DVKVTQSSRYLVKRTGEKVFLECVQDMDHENMFWYRQDPGLGLRLIYFSYDVKMKEKGDIPEGYSVSREKKERFSLILESASTNQTSMYLCASSPWTGLGANVLTFGAGSRLTVL.

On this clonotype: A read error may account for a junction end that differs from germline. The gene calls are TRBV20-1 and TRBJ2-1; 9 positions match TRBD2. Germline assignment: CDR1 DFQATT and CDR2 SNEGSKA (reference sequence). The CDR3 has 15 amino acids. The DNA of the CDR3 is TGCAGTGCTAGACGACTAGCGGACTCCTACAATGAGCGGTTCTTC. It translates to CSARRLADSYNERFF.

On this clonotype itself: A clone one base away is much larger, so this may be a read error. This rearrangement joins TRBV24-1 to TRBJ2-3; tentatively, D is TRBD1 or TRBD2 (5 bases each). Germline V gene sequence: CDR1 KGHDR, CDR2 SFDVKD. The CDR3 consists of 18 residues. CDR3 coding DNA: TGTGCCACCAGTGATTCGACCCGTGGGGGTCGAAAGGCAGATGCGCAGTATTTT. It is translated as CATSDSTRGGRKADAQYF.